The 13 T cell receptor beta chains reported below all come from one sample, sequenced in a study of blood T cell repertoires in COVID-19. The table came from immunoSEQ multiplex PCR; TCRdb's copy has only in-frame clones and leaves some out. The sample lists 200,000 to 250,000 clones; around 84% were seen once. Sequencing was done on a sample of PBMCs or T cells enriched from blood (not recorded which). The receptor source for this set is a woman aged 40 to 50 who had recovered from COVID-19.

The sample holds a few counts of this clone. The chain joins TRBV3-1 (or the pseudogene TRBV3-2) to TRBJ2-5; D is undetermined. Trimming shortened V by 5 bases and J by 5 bases, and 18 bases separated the two germline ends. The CDR3 sequence is 15 residues long. Looked up from germline, CDR1 is LGHDT and CDR2 is YNNKEL (reference sequence). This CDR3 is CASSSLNSSWETQYF. The CDR3 nucleotides read TGTGCCAGCAGCTCCCTAAATAGTTCCTGGGAGACCCAGTACTTC.

This chain uses TRBV7-9 with TRBJ2-1, with 9 bases that match TRBD1. Trimming took 0 bases from V and 1 from J; bases not matched to a gene: 10. The CDR3 has 19 residues. Germline V gene data show CDR1 as SEHNR and CDR2 as FQNEAQ (reference sequence). Written as DNA, the CDR3 is TGTGCCAGCAGCTTAGCCGCGACAGGGGGATTTAGGTCCTACAATGAGCAGTTCTTC. Protein: CASSLAATGGFRSYNEQFF.

The V gene is TRBV24-1, the J gene TRBJ2-2; a possible D gene is TRBD1 (6 bases). The length of the CDR3 is 15 residues. Germline values: CDR1 KGHDR, CDR2 SFDVKD. Trimming left V 3 bases short and J 6 bases short, with 13 bases between. This CDR3 is CATSDPRGSAGELFF. CDR3 bases: TGTGCCACCAGTGATCCCAGGGGATCGGCCGGGGAGCTGTTTTTT.

The chain links TRBV7-9 to TRBJ2-1; D not resolved. The CDR3 totals 16 residues. V was cut by 1 base and J by 7 bases, with 17 bases left in between. CDR1 is SEHNR and CDR2 is FQNEAQ in the germline V gene (reference sequence). The DNA for the CDR3 is TGTGCCAGCAGCTTAGTCTTAAGGAGTCCCCGGAATGAGCAGTTCTTC. It translates to CASSLVLRSPRNEQFF.

V is TRBV7-2 and J is TRBJ1-4; possibly TRBD1 for D (5 bases). Germline CDR1 and CDR2: SGHTA and FQGNSA. Trimming took 5 bases from V and 7 from J, leaving 14 bases between them. CDR3 length: 14 amino acids. This chain's CDR3 is CASSRTLNSEKLFF. The CDR3 region has the DNA TGTGCCAGCAGCCGGACACTCAATAGTGAAAAACTGTTTTTT. The full variable domain, rest sourced from reference TRBV7-2 and TRBJ1-4, is GAGVSQSPSNKVTEKGKDVELRCDPISGHTALYWYRQSLGQGLEFLIYFQGNSAPDKSGLPSDRFSAERTGGSVSTLTIQRTQQEDSAVYLCASSRTLNSEKLFFGSGTQLSVL.

The V gene is TRBV2, the J gene TRBJ1-4, with 7 bases identical to TRBD1. Germline trimming cut 6 bases from V and 0 bases from J; bases unmatched to any gene: 4. The CDR3 has 15 amino acids. The germline V gene encodes CDR1 SNHLY and CDR2 FYNNEI. As DNA, the CDR3 is TGTGCCAGCAGCGAACAGGGGTCAACTAATGAAAAACTGTTTTTT. Its protein is CASSEQGSTNEKLFF.

The chain employs TRBV7-9 and TRBJ2-2, with 10 bases that match TRBD2. V shed 11 bases, J shed 6 bases, and the junction held 21 bases outside the gene matches. There are 18 residues in the CDR3. Germline CDR1 is SEHNR and CDR2 is FQNEAQ (reference sequence). This CDR3 is CALSNRAASGRSAGELFF. CDR3 nucleotides: TGTGCCCTAAGCAATCGGGCGGCTAGCGGGAGATCCGCCGGGGAGCTGTTTTTT.

This chain connects TRBV9 to TRBJ2-2, with 8 bases identical to TRBD1. V shed 3 bases, J shed 5 bases, and the junction held 6 bases outside the gene matches. Germline CDR1 and CDR2: SGDLS and YYNGEE. This CDR3 has 15 amino acids. CDR3 in DNA: TGTGCCAGCAGCGCCCAGGGGGCTAGGACCGGGGAGCTGTTTTTT. Its translation: CASSAQGARTGELFF.

The chain recombines TRBV18 with TRBJ2-5; 12 bases line up with TRBD2. The germline CDR1 and CDR2 sequences are KGHSH and LQKENI. This CDR3 has 15 amino acids. V lost 6 bases to trimming and J lost 10 bases; unmatched junction nucleotides: 12. CDR3 sequence reads: CASSSTSGGPWDQYF. The CDR3 nucleotides read TGTGCCAGCTCGTCCACTAGCGGGGGGCCTTGGGACCAGTACTTC. The full variable domain, its missing parts supplied by reference TRBV18 and TRBJ2-5, is NAGVMQNPRHLVRRRGQEARLRCSPMKGHSHVYWYRQLPEEGLKFMVYLQKENIIDESGMPKERFSAEFPKEGPSILRIQQVVRGDSAAYFCASSSTSGGPWDQYFGPGTRLLVL.

V usage is TRBV2 and J usage is TRBJ2-3, with TRBD1 matching over 9 bases. The J segment lost 2 bases and the V segment lost 6 bases, leaving 3 bases of the junction unmatched. CDR1 SNHLY and CDR2 FYNNEI come from the germline V gene. The CDR3 loop spans 14 amino acids. CDR3 DNA: TGTGCCAGCAGCCGGGACAGGGTCACAGATACGCAGTATTTT. Translating gives CASSRDRVTDTQYF.

The V gene is TRBV7-8, the J gene TRBJ1-1; possibly TRBD1 for D (6 bases). The CDR3 totals 12 residues. The V end was cut by 5 bases, the J end by 4 bases, with 8 bases between. Germline values: CDR1 SGHVS, CDR2 FQNEAQ. The CDR3 DNA reads TGTGCCAGCAGCGTCAGGGGCACTGAAGCTTTCTTT. It yields the protein CASSVRGTEAFF.

This chain joins TRBV11-2 and TRBJ1-1; 8 nucleotides agree with TRBD1. Germline loops: CDR1 SGHAT, CDR2 FQNNGV. J gave up 1 base and V 4 bases, and 2 bases lay outside the gene matches. The length of the CDR3 is 14 residues. The DNA for the CDR3 is TGTGCCAGCAGCTGGGGACAGGCGAACACTGAAGCTTTCTTT. This translates into CASSWGQANTEAFF. The full variable domain, rest sourced from reference TRBV11-2 and TRBJ1-1, is EAGVAQSPRYKIIEKRQSVAFWCNPISGHATLYWYQQILGQGPKLLIQFQNNGVVDDSQLPKDRFSAERLKGVDSTLKIQPAKLEDSAVYLCASSWGQANTEAFFGQGTRLTVV.

This chain links TRBV5-1 with TRBJ2-1; a possible D gene is TRBD1 (6 bases). V was pared by 0 bases and J by 0 bases, with 13 bases between. Per germline, CDR1 SGHRS and CDR2 YFSETQ. This CDR3 has 17 residues. The CDR3 is CASSLATGLTSYNEQFF. CDR3 coding DNA: TGCGCCAGCAGCTTGGCAACAGGGCTTACCTCCTACAATGAGCAGTTCTTC.